Included here is one TCR beta chain sequence, with context. A clone one base away is much larger, so this may be a read error. The source of the sample is a study of T-cell reconstitution after alpha-beta-depleted transplantation in children. CDR1 SGHTA and CDR2 FQGNSA come from the germline V gene. Trimming took off 8 bases at V and 8 bases at J, with 15 bases between the two ends. CDR3 length: 13 residues. It was with unique molecular identifiers that the TCRbeta library was prepared. MiXCR was run by TCRdb on the PCR reads, yielding one entry per CDR3 protein. The repertoire holds over 200,000 distinct CDR3 sequences, with 11% as singletons.

The sequences come from PBMCs, collected before TCRalphabeta/CD19-depleted stem cell transplant. The chain carries TRBV7-2 and TRBJ2-2; D is uncertain. The source is a child in the first two years of life with acute myeloid leukemia, due to receive a stem cell transplant. In nucleotides, the CDR3 is TGTGCCAGCGGCCCTGAGCCGAGGGGGGAGCTGTTTTTT. This sequence encodes CASGPEPRGELFF.